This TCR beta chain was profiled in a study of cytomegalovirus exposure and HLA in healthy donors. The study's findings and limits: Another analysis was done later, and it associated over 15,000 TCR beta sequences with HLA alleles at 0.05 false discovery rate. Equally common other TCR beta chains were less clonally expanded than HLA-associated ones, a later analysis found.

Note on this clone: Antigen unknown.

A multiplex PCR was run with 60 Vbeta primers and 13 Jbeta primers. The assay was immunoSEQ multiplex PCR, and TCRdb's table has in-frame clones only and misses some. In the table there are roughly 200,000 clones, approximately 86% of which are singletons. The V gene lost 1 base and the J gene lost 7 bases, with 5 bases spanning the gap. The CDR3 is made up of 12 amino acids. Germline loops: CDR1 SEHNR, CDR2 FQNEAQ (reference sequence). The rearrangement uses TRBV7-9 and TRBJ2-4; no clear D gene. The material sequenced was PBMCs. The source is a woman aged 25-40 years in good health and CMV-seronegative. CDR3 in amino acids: CASSLDSNIQYF. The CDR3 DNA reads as TGTGCCAGCAGCTTAGACAGCAACATTCAGTACTTC.